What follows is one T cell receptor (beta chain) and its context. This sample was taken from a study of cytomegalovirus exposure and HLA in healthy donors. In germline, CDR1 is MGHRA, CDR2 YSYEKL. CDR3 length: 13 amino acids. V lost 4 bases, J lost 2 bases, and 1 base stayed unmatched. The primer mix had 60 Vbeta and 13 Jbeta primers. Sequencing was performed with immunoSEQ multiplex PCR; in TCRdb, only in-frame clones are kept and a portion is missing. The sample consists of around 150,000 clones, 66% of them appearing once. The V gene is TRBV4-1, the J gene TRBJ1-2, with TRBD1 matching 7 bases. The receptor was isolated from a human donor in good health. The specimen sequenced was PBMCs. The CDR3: CASSPGQNYGYTF. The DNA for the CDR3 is TGCGCCAGCAGCCCGGGACAGAACTATGGCTACACCTTC.